This entry lists 26 T cell receptor beta chains sequenced from one sample in a study of Ad26.COV2.S vaccination and SARS-CoV-2 variants. This sample's treatment: about 20 received Ad26.COV2.S at low or high dose, single or two shots; about 5 received placebo; per-sample allocation not given. After the first vaccine or placebo injection, samples were drawn on day 63. Profiled with immunoSEQ multiplex PCR; TCRdb holds only in-frame clones, not every one. The table lists about 440,000 clones, about 90% of them singletons. Sample: peripheral blood, taken in a trial of Ad26.COV2.S vaccine versus placebo. The origin of the receptors is a person aged 18-65 years who received the Ad26.COV2.S COVID-19 vaccine or a placebo.

The chain uses TRBV2 and TRBJ2-7, with 7 bases lining up with TRBD1. Germline CDR1 is SNHLY and CDR2 is FYNNEI. J gave up 1 base and V 1 base, and 7 bases lay outside the gene matches. The CDR3 consists of 16 residues. The CDR3 loop is CASSEVFQGQSYEQYF. CDR3 sequence (DNA): TGTGCCAGCAGTGAAGTTTTCCAGGGACAGTCCTACGAGCAGTACTTC.

The chain joins TRBV6-5 to TRBJ2-5; 9 nucleotides line up with TRBD1. The CDR3 length is 15 residues. Germline values: CDR1 MNHEY, CDR2 SVGAGI. After removal of 6 bases from V and 4 bases from J, the junction contained 9 bases not matched to a gene. In nucleotides, the CDR3 is TGTGCCAGCAGCCTAATGACAGGGGGAGGAGAGACCCAGTACTTC. Translation: CASSLMTGGGETQYF.

The V gene is TRBV6-4, the J gene TRBJ2-1; TRBD2 might be the D (6 bases). The germline V gene encodes CDR1 MRHNA and CDR2 SNTAGT. The germline V and J ends were trimmed by 0 bases and 9 bases, with 18 bases remaining between them. The CDR3 sequence is 16 residues long. The CDR3 DNA reads as TGTGCCAGCAGTGACTCTCGCTCGTTGGGGGGAGGTGAGCAGTTCTTC. Its translation is CASSDSRSLGGGEQFF.

This chain links TRBV6-5 with TRBJ2-1; perhaps TRBD2 as D (6 bases). Deletions cut 6 bases from V and 2 bases from J, with 14 bases between. The CDR3 is 15 amino acids. Germline V gene sequence: CDR1 MNHEY, CDR2 SVGAGI. The CDR3 here is CASSIGGSPYNEQFF. The CDR3 DNA sequence: TGTGCCAGCAGCATCGGGGGTAGCCCCTACAATGAGCAGTTCTTC.

V and J are TRBV19 and TRBJ2-7, with TRBD1 matching over 8 bases. This CDR3 contains 14 residues. With 8 bases clipped from V and 7 bases from J, the junction kept 13 bases outside the gene matches. Germline assignment: CDR1 LNHDA and CDR2 SQIVND (reference sequence). The CDR3 protein is CASGRRDRTWEQYF. The DNA of the CDR3 is TGTGCCAGTGGTCGGAGGGACAGGACTTGGGAGCAGTACTTC. The full variable domain, rest sourced from reference TRBV19 and TRBJ2-7, is DGGITQSPKYLFRKEGQNVTLSCEQNLNHDAMYWYRQDPGQGLRLIYYSQIVNDFQKGDIAEGYSVSREKKESFPLTVTSAQKNPTAFYLCASGRRDRTWEQYFGPGTRLTVT.

The chain employs TRBV13 and TRBJ2-7; 9 positions agree with TRBD2. The ends lost 6 bases at V and 2 bases at J; junction bases unmatched: 5. The CDR3 consists of 14 residues. Germline V CDR1 and CDR2: PRHDT, FYEKMQ (reference sequence). The CDR3, as DNA: TGTGCCAGCAGAGGTGCGGGAGGGCCCTACGAGCAGTACTTC. Translation: CASRGAGGPYEQYF.

The chain is built from TRBV2 and TRBJ2-3; either TRBD1 or TRBD2 may supply D (5 bases each). Germline CDR1 is SNHLY and CDR2 is FYNNEI. There are 15 residues in the CDR3. V lost 6 bases and J lost 5, with 18 bases in between. CDR3 sequence: CASRGPGPNQDTQYF. For the CDR3, the DNA is TGTGCCAGCAGAGGGCCGGGACCAAACCAAGATACGCAGTATTTT.

The CDR3 spells CASSVRRTGNEQFF. In nucleotides, the CDR3 is TGTGCCAGCAGCGTAAGGCGGACGGGGAATGAGCAGTTCTTC. The rearrangement links TRBV9 to TRBJ2-1, with D possibly being TRBD2 (5 bases). The V end lost 1 base, the J end lost 7 bases, and 12 bases lay between the germline ends. This CDR3 is built from 14 residues. Germline V CDR1 and CDR2: SGDLS, YYNGEE.

The chain uses TRBV2 and TRBJ2-3; no reliable D call. The germline V and J ends were trimmed by 6 bases and 0 bases, with 10 bases remaining between them. There are 14 residues in the CDR3. Germline values: CDR1 SNHLY, CDR2 FYNNEI. The CDR3 coding sequence is TGTGCCAGCAGAGGCCGGAGTAGCACAGATACGCAGTATTTT. Amino acid sequence: CASRGRSSTDTQYF.

The chain recombines TRBV6-5 with TRBJ1-1; TRBD1 matches 8 bases. Unmatched junction bases numbered 6, after V lost 5 bases and J lost 4 bases. The CDR3 totals 14 residues. CDR1 and CDR2 from the germline V gene are MNHEY and SVGAGI. The CDR3 here is CASSISGGGTEAFF. The CDR3 DNA is TGTGCCAGCAGTATCTCAGGGGGCGGCACTGAAGCTTTCTTT.

The gene calls are TRBV15 and TRBJ1-4; D perhaps matches TRBD1 (5 bases). Per the germline V gene, CDR1 is LNHNV and CDR2 is YYDKDF (reference sequence). This CDR3 contains 17 residues. Trimming pared 0 bases from V and 5 bases from J, leaving 16 bases between. The CDR3 nucleotides read TGTGCCACCAGCAGAGATTTATGGAAAGGGGAGAATGAAAAACTGTTTTTT. This gives the protein CATSRDLWKGENEKLFF. The full variable domain, in which reference TRBV15 and TRBJ1-4 provide the parts outside the CDR3, is DAMVIQNPRYQVTQFGKPVTLSCSQTLNHNVMYWYQQKSSQAPKLLFHYYDKDFNNEADTPDNFQSRRPNTSFCFLDIRSPGLGDTAMYLCATSRDLWKGENEKLFFGSGTQLSVL.

The chain has TRBV9 and TRBJ2-6, with no clear D. Per the germline V gene, CDR1 is SGDLS and CDR2 is YYNGEE. V lost 4 bases to trimming and J lost 3 bases, with 11 bases between them. CDR3 length: 15 residues. CDR3 DNA: TGTGCCAGCAGCCGAAAATCCTTTGGGGCCAACGTCCTGACTTTC. It yields the protein CASSRKSFGANVLTF. The variable domain in full, with the rest retrieved from reference TRBV9 and TRBJ2-6, is DSGVTQTPKHLITATGQRVTLRCSPRSGDLSVYWYQQSLDQGLQFLIQYYNGEERAKGNILERFSAQQFPDLHSELNLSSLELGDSALYFCASSRKSFGANVLTFGAGSRLTVL.

This sequence joins TRBV13 and TRBJ2-6, with no clear D. CDR1 is PRHDT, CDR2 FYEKMQ, per germline (reference sequence). This CDR3 has 16 amino acids. Trimming shortened V by 3 bases and J by 0 bases, and 9 bases separated the two germline ends. In nucleotides, the CDR3 is TGTGCCAGCAGCTTTATCGGTGGCTCTGGGGCCAACGTCCTGACTTTC. Translation gives CASSFIGGSGANVLTF.

This clone showed up just once. The CDR3 reads CASSLYPQRTEAFF. CDR3 nucleotide sequence: TGTGCCAGCAGCTTATATCCACAACGAACTGAAGCTTTCTTT. The gene calls are TRBV7-2 and TRBJ1-1; D ambiguous. The CDR3 is 14 amino acids. Trimming took 2 bases from V and 5 from J, leaving 12 bases between them. Germline CDR1 reads SGHTA; CDR2 reads FQGNSA.

The J gene is TRBJ2-4, the V gene TRBV27, with TRBD1 matching 7 bases. Germline lookup yields CDR1 MNHEY and CDR2 SMNVEV (reference sequence). Trimming removed 6 bases from V and 6 bases from J; junction bases left unmatched: 5. The CDR3 runs 13 residues. The CDR3 here is CASSPDRANIQYF. CDR3 nucleotide sequence: TGTGCCAGCAGCCCAGACAGGGCAAACATTCAGTACTTC.

The chain has TRBV27 and TRBJ2-1; 12 positions match TRBD2. This CDR3 is 12 amino acids long. The germline V gene has CDR1 MNHEY and CDR2 SMNVEV (reference sequence). Trimming removed 5 bases from V and 13 bases from J; junction bases left unmatched: 3. The CDR3, as DNA: TGTGCCAGCAGTCCGACTAGCGGGAGTCAGTTCTTC. It is translated as CASSPTSGSQFF.

The chain employs TRBV2 and TRBJ1-5; D may be TRBD1 (6 bases). From germline, CDR1 is SNHLY and CDR2 FYNNEI. Trimming cost V 1 base and J 0 bases, with 19 bases left between them. The CDR3 contains 19 residues. CDR3 sequence reads: CASSEESGTLVNSNQPQHF. CDR3 coding DNA: TGTGCCAGCAGTGAAGAATCGGGGACACTTGTAAATAGCAATCAGCCCCAGCATTTT. The complete variable domain, with remaining parts taken from reference TRBV2 and TRBJ1-5, reads EPEVTQTPSHQVTQMGQEVILRCVPISNHLYFYWYRQILGQKVEFLVSFYNNEISEKSEIFDDQFSVERPDGSNFTLKIRSTKLEDSAMYFCASSEESGTLVNSNQPQHFGDGTRLSIL.

A note on this clone: This specimen includes other DNA sequences encoding the same CDR3. This chain joins TRBV4-2 and TRBJ2-2, with D possibly being TRBD2 (5 bases). Germline CDR1 is LGHNA and CDR2 is YNFKEQ. The CDR3 has 15 residues. The V end lost 0 bases, the J end lost 1 base, and 6 bases lay between the germline ends. The CDR3 region is CASSQERVNTGELFF. DNA of the CDR3: TGTGCCAGCAGCCAAGAGAGGGTGAACACCGGGGAGCTGTTTTTT.

Points on this clone: This CDR3 is also generated by other DNA sequences in the sample. The chain uses TRBV5-1 and TRBJ2-1; D uncertain. Per the germline V gene, CDR1 is SGHRS and CDR2 is YFSETQ. With 5 bases removed from V and 0 bases from J, the gap between germline ends came to 6 bases. CDR3 size: 13 residues. CDR3 amino acids: CASRTYSYNEQFF. For the CDR3, the DNA is TGCGCCAGCAGAACATACTCCTACAATGAGCAGTTCTTC.

The rearrangement links TRBV7-9 to TRBJ2-7; 9 bases align to TRBD1. The germline gives CDR1 SEHNR, CDR2 FQNEAQ (reference sequence). The CDR3 runs 19 residues. The junction had 16 bases not matched to a gene; V was cut back by 1 base and J by 3 bases. The DNA for the CDR3 is TGTGCCAGCAGCTTAGGTCCACCCCCCCCGGGACAGGGCCACTACGAGCAGTACTTC. Translation gives CASSLGPPPPGQGHYEQYF.

This clone was seen only a few times. The chain employs TRBV7-3 and TRBJ2-1; D gene uncertain. This CDR3 is built from 15 residues. V was cut by 3 bases and J by 0 bases, with 9 bases left in between. Germline CDR1 and CDR2: SGHTA and FQGTGA. The CDR3 region has the DNA TGTGCCAGCAGCTTTGAGGCGAGCTCCTACAATGAGCAGTTCTTC. Its protein product is CASSFEASSYNEQFF.

The chain couples TRBV2 to TRBJ2-7; 7 bases align to TRBD2. This CDR3 contains 16 residues. With V trimmed by 0 bases and J by 5 bases, 10 bases remained unmatched. Germline V gene sequence: CDR1 SNHLY, CDR2 FYNNEI. The CDR3 bases are TGTGCCAGCAGTGAAGCGCGGACTAGGATCCACGACGAGCAGTACTTC. This encodes CASSEARTRIHDEQYF.

The chain couples TRBV7-9 to TRBJ1-1, with D maybe TRBD1 (6 bases). CDR3 size: 15 residues. V was clipped by 6 bases and J by 6 bases, with 20 bases between them. Germline V gene data show CDR1 as SEHNR and CDR2 as FQNEAQ (reference sequence). In DNA, the CDR3 is TGTGCCAGCAGATCCCAGGGAGGACAGCGAGCTGAAGCTTTCTTT. Protein: CASRSQGGQRAEAFF.

The chain is built from TRBV7-3 and TRBJ1-1; 8 nucleotides match TRBD1. The CDR3 consists of 13 residues. Germline V CDR1 and CDR2: SGHTA, FQGTGA. Germline trimming cut 5 bases from V and 6 bases from J; bases unmatched to any gene: 5. CDR3 DNA sequence: TGTGCCAGCAGCCAGGGGGCATTAGCTGAAGCTTTCTTT. Its translation: CASSQGALAEAFF.

V is TRBV7-9 and J is TRBJ2-7, with 7 bases identical to TRBD2. Looked up from germline, CDR1 is SEHNR and CDR2 is FQNEAQ (reference sequence). The CDR3 sequence is 15 residues long. V dropped 6 bases and J dropped 5; count of bases not matched to a gene: 13. As DNA, the CDR3 is TGTGCCAGCAGTTCTAGCGGAGTCCGTCCCCACGAGCAGTACTTC. Translation gives CASSSSGVRPHEQYF.

J is TRBJ2-7 and V is TRBV6-2 or TRBV6-3; D is perhaps TRBD1 or TRBD2 (5 bases each). This CDR3 comprises 17 residues. The germline V gene has CDR1 MNHEY and CDR2 SVGEGT. V was shortened by 2 bases and J by 6 bases, with 23 bases between the two germline ends. The CDR3 DNA follows: TGTGCCAGCAGTTACCCGAGCCGTGGGACCCAACCCCTCGAGCAGTACTTC. Its translation: CASSYPSRGTQPLEQYF.